The 26 T cell receptor beta chains below come from one sample, sequenced in a study of control samples from healthy donors and cancer patients. Assay used: immunoSEQ multiplex PCR; TCRdb lists only in-frame clones, some missing. Among 100,000 to 150,000 clones listed, around 90% were seen once. Sequencing was performed on blood. The receptors come from a man aged 18-30 years in good health.

The rearrangement joins TRBV9 to TRBJ1-2; TRBD1 matches at 7 bases. V lost 4 bases and J lost 6; bases outside the gene matches: 12. The CDR3 totals 15 residues. Germline V gene lookup returns CDR1 SGDLS and CDR2 YYNGEE. CDR3 nucleotides: TGTGCCAGCAGCACAACAGGGGTTTTGGTCGATGGCTACACCTTC. Amino acids: CASSTTGVLVDGYTF.

V and J are TRBV7-2 and TRBJ1-2, with 8 nucleotides matching TRBD1. Losses at the gene ends were 4 bases for V and 0 bases for J; bases not matched to a gene: 4. The CDR3 spans 15 residues. CDR1 and CDR2 from the germline V gene are SGHTA and FQGNSA. The CDR3 DNA reads TGTGCCAGCAGCTCCCGGACAGGGTCTAACTATGGCTACACCTTC. This gives the protein CASSSRTGSNYGYTF.

This clone was recorded once. This chain links TRBV5-1 with TRBJ2-7, with TRBD1 as a possible D gene (5 bases). The CDR3 has 16 residues. The V gene lost 3 bases and the J gene lost 2 bases, with 18 bases spanning the gap. CDR1 SGHRS and CDR2 YFSETQ come from the germline V gene. CDR3 coding DNA: TGCGCCAGCAGCTCCACCTCCAGGGTAGGACCCTACGAGCAGTACTTC. It translates to CASSSTSRVGPYEQYF.

The chain uses TRBV9 and TRBJ2-3, with D possibly TRBD2 on 7 matching bases. Trimming took 3 bases from V and 2 from J, leaving 13 bases between them. In germline, CDR1 is SGDLS, CDR2 YYNGEE. The CDR3 is 15 amino acids. CDR3 coding DNA: TGTGCCAGCAGCGGAGGGCGGGGGCCCACAGATACGCAGTATTTT. Amino acid sequence: CASSGGRGPTDTQYF. Complete variable domain (other parts from reference TRBV9 and TRBJ2-3): DSGVTQTPKHLITATGQRVTLRCSPRSGDLSVYWYQQSLDQGLQFLIQYYNGEERAKGNILERFSAQQFPDLHSELNLSSLELGDSALYFCASSGGRGPTDTQYFGPGTRLTVL.

The J gene is TRBJ1-5, the V gene TRBV7-2; no definite D call. CDR3 length: 14 amino acids. With 2 bases removed from V and 6 bases from J, the gap between germline ends came to 11 bases. Germline V CDR1 and CDR2: SGHTA, FQGNSA. The CDR3 DNA is TGTGCCAGCAGCTTATCGTCCATCGGTCAGCCCCAGCATTTT. It is translated as CASSLSSIGQPQHF.

The chain is built from TRBV7-9 and TRBJ2-3; possibly TRBD1 for D (5 bases). The germline gives CDR1 SEHNR, CDR2 FQNEAQ (reference sequence). The CDR3 extends over 16 amino acids. V gave up 1 base and J gave up 0 bases, with 11 bases separating them. The CDR3 spells CASSLERRASTDTQYF. In DNA form, the CDR3 reads TGTGCCAGCAGCTTAGAACGCAGGGCTAGCACAGATACGCAGTATTTT.

This rearrangement joins TRBV2 to TRBJ1-2; possible D gene TRBD1, 5 bases. V gave up 2 bases and J gave up 4 bases, with 11 bases separating them. The germline gives CDR1 SNHLY, CDR2 FYNNEI. The CDR3 contains 14 residues. The CDR3 bases are TGTGCCAGCAGTGAAACAGGCAGGGTCTATGGCTACACCTTC. Protein: CASSETGRVYGYTF.

This clone occurred a few times. The gene calls are TRBV4-1 and TRBJ1-2, with unresolved D. The CDR3 runs to 12 residues. CDR1 MGHRA and CDR2 YSYEKL come from the germline V gene. V dropped 4 bases and J dropped 8 bases, with 11 bases sitting between them. The CDR3 coding sequence is TGCGCCAGCAGCCTTCCTTTGGGGGGCTACACCTTC. Protein: CASSLPLGGYTF.

This chain uses TRBV12-5 with TRBJ2-7, with 9 bases aligning to TRBD1. The germline CDR1 and CDR2 sequences are LGHNT and FRNRAP. V shed 6 bases, J shed 2 bases, and the junction held 5 bases outside the gene matches. The CDR3 spans 14 residues. Written as DNA, the CDR3 is TGTGCTAGTGGCCCGGGACAGGGAGCCTACGAGCAGTACTTC. It translates to CASGPGQGAYEQYF.

This rearrangement joins TRBV7-9 to TRBJ1-5; D is uncertain. The CDR3 length is 13 residues. Germline CDR1 SEHNR, CDR2 FQNEAQ (reference sequence). Trimming pared 7 bases from V and 4 bases from J, leaving 11 bases between. The DNA of the CDR3 is TGTGCCAGCACCGGACGGGAAAATCAGCCCCAGCATTTT. Its translation: CASTGRENQPQHF.

The chain carries TRBV28 and TRBJ2-1, with a possible D match to TRBD2 (7 bases). The CDR3 sequence is 16 residues long. Germline CDR1 MDHEN, CDR2 SYDVKM. V was cut by 5 bases and J by 5 bases, with 19 bases left in between. In DNA, the CDR3 is TGTGCCAGCAGTAACCCCGGGGGCGGGGGACACAATGAGCAGTTCTTC. Its protein product is CASSNPGGGGHNEQFF.

In regard to this clone: This specimen includes other DNA sequences encoding the same CDR3. The rearrangement joins TRBV7-3 to TRBJ2-1; TRBD2 matches 11 bases. Losses at the gene ends were 5 bases for V and 4 bases for J; bases not matched to a gene: 4. Germline CDR1 reads SGHTA; CDR2 reads FQGTGA. The CDR3 is 15 residues long. This CDR3 is CASSLLAGGYNEQFF. The CDR3 DNA is TGTGCCAGCAGCCTTCTAGCGGGGGGATACAATGAGCAGTTCTTC. Variable domain in full (rest from reference TRBV7-3 and TRBJ2-1): GAGVSQTPSNKVTEKGKYVELRCDPISGHTALYWYRQSLGQGPEFLIYFQGTGAADDSGLPNDRFFAVRPEGSVSTLKIQRTERGDSAVYLCASSLLAGGYNEQFFGPGTRLTVL.

As for this clone: Different DNA sequences within this sample yield the same CDR3. The chain carries TRBV5-4 and TRBJ2-3; TRBD2 matches at 11 bases. V was clipped by 1 base and J by 1 base; unmatched bases: 2. The CDR3 totals 16 residues. Germline assignment: CDR1 SGHNT and CDR2 YYREEE (reference sequence). This CDR3 reads CASSLKLAGGTDTQYF. CDR3 DNA: TGTGCCAGCAGCTTGAAACTAGCGGGGGGCACAGATACGCAGTATTTT.

The V call is TRBV5-1, the J call TRBJ2-1; D may match TRBD1 or TRBD2 (5 bases each). V gave up 6 bases and J gave up 0 bases, with 13 bases separating them. CDR1 is SGHRS, CDR2 YFSETQ, per germline. The CDR3 spans 15 residues. CDR3 in amino acids: CASNIGADSYNEQFF. The CDR3 DNA is TGCGCCAGCAACATCGGGGCCGACTCCTACAATGAGCAGTTCTTC.

The table lists this clone with a count of one. The rearrangement uses TRBV9 and TRBJ1-2, with 9 bases that match TRBD1. V trimming: 4 bases; J trimming: 7 bases; junction bases outside the gene matches: 8. Germline values: CDR1 SGDLS, CDR2 YYNGEE. The CDR3 spans 14 residues. CDR3 amino acids: CASSPRTGVGGYTF. The CDR3 bases are TGTGCCAGCAGCCCGAGGACAGGGGTTGGTGGCTACACCTTC.

Only one count was recorded for this clone. The genes are TRBV7-3 and TRBJ2-7; D ambiguous. The CDR3 loop spans 15 amino acids. Trimming took off 2 bases at V and 2 bases at J, with 13 bases between the two ends. Germline assignment: CDR1 SGHTA and CDR2 FQGTGA. CDR3 DNA: TGTGCCAGCAGCTTAGGCTCGGGCCGCGCCTACGAGCAGTACTTC. Translating gives CASSLGSGRAYEQYF.

The sample holds one count of this clone. The chain carries TRBV2 and TRBJ1-1; no clear D gene. Germline assignment: CDR1 SNHLY and CDR2 FYNNEI. V lost 6 bases and J lost 5, with 7 bases in between. There are 11 residues in the CDR3. DNA of the CDR3: TGTGCCAGCAGGGGGAAGACTGAAGCTTTCTTT. Translated, it gives CASRGKTEAFF.

This clone was recorded a few times. The rearrangement uses TRBV12-3 or TRBV12-4 and TRBJ2-2; D not resolved. This CDR3 is built from 12 residues. V lost 6 bases and J 6 bases, leaving 8 bases between the germline ends. CDR3 in DNA: TGTGCCAGCAGGTACGGAGCCGGGGAGCTGTTTTTT. It is translated as CASRYGAGELFF.

The V gene is TRBV10-3, the J gene TRBJ2-5; maybe TRBD2 (6 bases). The CDR3 runs 14 residues. Per the germline V gene, CDR1 is ENHRY and CDR2 is SYGVKD. V dropped 8 bases and J dropped 4 bases, with 17 bases sitting between them. The CDR3 nucleotides read TGTGCCATCTCCGGGACTCCTAAGGGAGAGACCCAGTACTTC. Its protein product is CAISGTPKGETQYF.

The chain joins TRBV25-1 to TRBJ2-3; no reliable D call. The V end lost 1 base, the J end lost 6 bases, and 8 bases lay between the germline ends. This CDR3 has 13 amino acids. CDR1 MGHDK and CDR2 SYGVNS come from the germline V gene. The CDR3 sequence is CASSESWVDTQYF. CDR3 bases: TGTGCCAGCAGTGAATCCTGGGTGGATACGCAGTATTTT.

The chain couples TRBV14 to TRBJ1-1; D remains ambiguous. Germline lookup yields CDR1 SGHDN and CDR2 FVKESK. This CDR3 has 13 amino acids. Trimming shortened V by 1 base and J by 3 bases, and 6 bases separated the two germline ends. The CDR3 DNA reads as TGTGCCAGCAGCCAAGGCACGTACACTGAAGCTTTCTTT. Amino acid sequence: CASSQGTYTEAFF. The whole variable domain, remainder taken from reference TRBV14 and TRBJ1-1, is EAGVTQFPSHSVIEKGQTVTLRCDPISGHDNLYWYRRVMGKEIKFLLHFVKESKQDESGMPNNRFLAERTGGTYSTLKVQPAELEDSGVYFCASSQGTYTEAFFGQGTRLTVV.

The chain has TRBV6-6 and TRBJ1-2, with 8 bases matching TRBD1. From germline, CDR1 is MNHNY and CDR2 SVGAGI (reference sequence). The CDR3 runs to 16 residues. V gave up 0 bases and J gave up 3 bases; unmatched junction bases: 6. DNA of the CDR3: TGTGCCAGCAGTTACTCGAAAGACAGGGGTGACTATGGCTACACCTTC. Translated, it gives CASSYSKDRGDYGYTF.

This sequence joins TRBV5-1 and TRBJ1-1; 9 bases are a match to TRBD1. This CDR3 has 15 amino acids. In germline, CDR1 is SGHRS, CDR2 YFSETQ. V dropped 4 bases and J dropped 6; count of bases not matched to a gene: 10. The CDR3 sequence: CASSLEGTGFAEAFF. In nucleotides, the CDR3 is TGCGCCAGCAGCCTGGAGGGGACAGGGTTCGCTGAAGCTTTCTTT.

The genes are TRBV5-1 and TRBJ2-3, with 8 nucleotides matching TRBD2. This CDR3 has 15 amino acids. V lost 3 bases and J lost 3; bases outside the gene matches: 6. CDR1 SGHRS and CDR2 YFSETQ come from the germline V gene. CDR3 protein: CASSSGLVVTDTQYF. Written as DNA, the CDR3 is TGCGCCAGCAGCTCGGGACTAGTAGTGACAGATACGCAGTATTTT.

CDR3 DNA: TGTGCCAGCAGCTTAACAGGGACTGAAGCTTTCTTT. Protein product: CASSLTGTEAFF. The rearrangement joins TRBV13 to TRBJ1-1, with a weak D call TRBD1 (6 bases). The germline V gene encodes CDR1 PRHDT and CDR2 FYEKMQ (reference sequence). The CDR3 is 12 amino acids. V shed 2 bases and J shed 5 bases, with 6 bases lying between them.

The rearrangement joins TRBV19 to TRBJ2-3, with 9 positions matching TRBD2. V lost 5 bases to trimming and J lost 0 bases; unmatched junction nucleotides: 6. CDR1 LNHDA and CDR2 SQIVND come from the germline V gene (reference sequence). This CDR3 comprises 16 residues. The CDR3 nucleotides read TGTGCCAGTAGTTTGACTAGCGGCCATAGCACAGATACGCAGTATTTT. Protein product: CASSLTSGHSTDTQYF.